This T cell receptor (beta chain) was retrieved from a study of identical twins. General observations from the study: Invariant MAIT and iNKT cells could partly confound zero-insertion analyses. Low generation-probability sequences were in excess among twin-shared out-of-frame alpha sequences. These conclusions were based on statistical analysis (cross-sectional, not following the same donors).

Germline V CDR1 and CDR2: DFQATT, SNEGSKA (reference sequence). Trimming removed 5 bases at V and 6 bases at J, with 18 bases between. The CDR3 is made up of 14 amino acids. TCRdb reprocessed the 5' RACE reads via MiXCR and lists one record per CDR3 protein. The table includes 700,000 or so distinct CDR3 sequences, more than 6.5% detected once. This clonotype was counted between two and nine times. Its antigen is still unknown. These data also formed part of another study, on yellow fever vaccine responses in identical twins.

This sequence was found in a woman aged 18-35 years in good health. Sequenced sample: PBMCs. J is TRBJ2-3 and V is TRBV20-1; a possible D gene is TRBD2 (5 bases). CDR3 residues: CSAGLQSGVDTQYF. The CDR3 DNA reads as TGCAGTGCTGGACTCCAATCCGGGGTCGATACGCAGTATTTT.